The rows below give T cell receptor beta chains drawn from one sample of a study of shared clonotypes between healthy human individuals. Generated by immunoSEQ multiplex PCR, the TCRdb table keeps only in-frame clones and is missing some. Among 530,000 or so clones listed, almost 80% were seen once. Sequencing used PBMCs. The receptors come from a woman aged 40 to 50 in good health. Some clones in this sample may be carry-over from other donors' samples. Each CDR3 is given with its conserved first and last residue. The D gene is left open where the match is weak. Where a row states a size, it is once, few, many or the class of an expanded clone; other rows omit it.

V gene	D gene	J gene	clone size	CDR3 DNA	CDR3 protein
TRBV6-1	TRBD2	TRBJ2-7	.	TGTGCCAGCAACCCCGGGACTAGCGGCTACGAGCAGTACTTC	CASNPGTSGYEQYF
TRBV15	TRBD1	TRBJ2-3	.	TGTGCCACCAGCAGAGCCAGGGGGCTTGATACGCAGTATTTT	CATSRARGLDTQYF
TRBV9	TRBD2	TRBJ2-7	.	TGTGCCAGCGGGAGGGGGACTAGCGGGGACTACGAGCAGTACTTC	CASGRGTSGDYEQYF
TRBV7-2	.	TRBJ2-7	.	TGTGCCAGCAGCTTAGAGAGCTCAGCCGCAGCGGAGCAGTACTTC	CASSLESSAAAEQYF
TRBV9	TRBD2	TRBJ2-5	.	TGTGCCAGCAGCGTAGAGGGACTAGCGGGATTTGAGACCCAGTACTTC	CASSVEGLAGFETQYF
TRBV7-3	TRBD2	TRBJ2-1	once	TGTGCCAGCAGCTTGGGACTAGCGTACAACAATGAGCAGTTCTTC	CASSLGLAYNNEQFF
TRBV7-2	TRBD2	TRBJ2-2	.	TGTGCCAGCAGCCTGGGAGCGGGAGGGCCGGTTGCCGGGGAGCTGTTTTTT	CASSLGAGGPVAGELFF
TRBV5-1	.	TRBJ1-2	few	TGCGCCAGCAGCTTGGACAGCTATGGCTACACCTTC	CASSLDSYGYTF
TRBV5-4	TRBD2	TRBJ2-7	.	TGTGCCAGCAGCTTGGCGGGCCGCGGGAGGGCCAAGGACGAGCAGTACTTC	CASSLAGRGRAKDEQYF
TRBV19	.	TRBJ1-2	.	TGTGCCAGTAGCTCGGTTGTTGGCTACACCTTC	CASSSVVGYTF
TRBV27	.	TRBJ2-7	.	TGTGCCAGCAGTTTCTTTCCCGCGCGCTACGAGCAGTACTTC	CASSFFPARYEQYF
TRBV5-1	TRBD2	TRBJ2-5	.	TGCGCCAGCAGCTTGGGGGGACTAGCGGGAGGGCCTCAAGAGACCCAGTACTTC	CASSLGGLAGGPQETQYF
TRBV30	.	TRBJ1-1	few	TGTGCCTGGAACATACAGCCCTCAACTGAAGCTTTCTTT	CAWNIQPSTEAFF
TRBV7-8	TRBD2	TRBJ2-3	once	TGTGCCAGCAGCTTAGGAGGAGCGGGAGCAGATACGCAGTATTTT	CASSLGGAGADTQYF
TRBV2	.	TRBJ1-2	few	TGTGCCAGCAGTTTCACACGGAATGGCTACACCTTC	CASSFTRNGYTF
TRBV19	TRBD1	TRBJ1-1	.	TGTGCCAGTAGTGTAAACAGGGGCACTGAAGCTTTCTTT	CASSVNRGTEAFF
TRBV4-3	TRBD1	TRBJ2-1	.	TGCGCCAGCAGCCCCGGGACAGGGTTTTCTGAGCAGTTCTTC	CASSPGTGFSEQFF
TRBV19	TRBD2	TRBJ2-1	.	TGTGCCAGTAGTATAAGTCAGGGAGGGGACAATGAGCAGTTCTTC	CASSISQGGDNEQFF
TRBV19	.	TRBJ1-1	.	TGTGCCAGTAGTATCTCCGGGGGTGGCACTGAAGCTTTCTTT	CASSISGGGTEAFF
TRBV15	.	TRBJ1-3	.	TGTGCCACCAGCAGAACAGCTTCCGGAAACACCATATATTTT	CATSRTASGNTIYF
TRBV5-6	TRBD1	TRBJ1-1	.	TGTGCCAGCAGCTTCGGGACAGGGTATAGTAGCACTGAAGCTTTCTTT	CASSFGTGYSSTEAFF
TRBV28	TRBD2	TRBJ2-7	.	TGTGCCAGCAGCGTGGGGGGACTAGCGGGCTCCTACGAGCAGTACTTC	CASSVGGLAGSYEQYF
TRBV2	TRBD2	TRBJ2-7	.	TGTGCCAGCAGTGATATTAGCGGGACCTACGAGCAGTACTTC	CASSDISGTYEQYF
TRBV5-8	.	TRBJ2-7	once	TGTGCCAGCAGCTTTAGGGGGGCCTACGAGCAGTACTTC	CASSFRGAYEQYF
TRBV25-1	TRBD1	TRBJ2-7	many	TGTGCCAGCGGGGGACAGGGGGTGAACGAGCAGTACTTC	CASGGQGVNEQYF
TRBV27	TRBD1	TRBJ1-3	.	TGTGCCAGCAGCCGACAGGGCTCTGGAAACACCATATATTTT	CASSRQGSGNTIYF
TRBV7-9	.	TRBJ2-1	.	TGTGCCAGCAGCTCTCAAGCCAGGGCGGGTGAGCAGTTCTTC	CASSSQARAGEQFF
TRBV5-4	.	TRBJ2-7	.	TGTGCCAGCAGCTCGCCGGGAATCAACGAGCAGTACTTC	CASSSPGINEQYF
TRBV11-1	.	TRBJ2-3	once	TGTGCCAGCAGCTTAGGTTTGCAGGAAACAGATACGCAGTATTTT	CASSLGLQETDTQYF
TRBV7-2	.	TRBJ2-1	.	TGTGCCAGCACAAAACCTAGAAATGAGCAGTTCTTC	CASTKPRNEQFF
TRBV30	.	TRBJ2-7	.	TGTGCCTGGAGTGTGCGGGTAGGCGAGCAGTACTTC	CAWSVRVGEQYF
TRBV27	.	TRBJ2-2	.	TGTGCCAGCAGTTTTTGGGGCGGTTGGAACACCGGGGAGCTGTTTTTT	CASSFWGGWNTGELFF
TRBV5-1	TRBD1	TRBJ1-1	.	TGCGCCAGCAGCTTCCAGGGGGGGAACACTGAAGCTTTCTTT	CASSFQGGNTEAFF
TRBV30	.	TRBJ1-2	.	TGTGCCTGGACGAGGAACAGAACAATCTACACCTTC	CAWTRNRTIYTF
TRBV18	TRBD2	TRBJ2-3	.	TGTGCCAGCTCAACAACTAGCGGGAGGGCCGTTGCAGATACGCAGTATTTT	CASSTTSGRAVADTQYF
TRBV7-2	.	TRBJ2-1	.	TGTGCCAGCAGCTCCCCGGGACTGACCTACAATGAGCAGTTCTTC	CASSSPGLTYNEQFF
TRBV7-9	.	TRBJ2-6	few	TGTGCCAGCAGCTCGACCAGGGGAGAGAGTGCTGGGGCCAACGTCCTGACTTTC	CASSSTRGESAGANVLTF
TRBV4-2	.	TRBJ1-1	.	TGTGCCAGCAGCCAAGAACAGGGCGTAACTGAAGCTTTCTTT	CASSQEQGVTEAFF
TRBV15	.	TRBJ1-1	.	TGTGCCACCAGCAGAAGGGACACTGAAGCTTTCTTT	CATSRRDTEAFF
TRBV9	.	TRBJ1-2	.	TGTGCCAGCAGCACCTCCGGGACTAACTATGGCTACACCTTC	CASSTSGTNYGYTF
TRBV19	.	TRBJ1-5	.	TGTGCCAGTAATTATCAGGGGAATCAGCCCCAGCATTTT	CASNYQGNQPQHF
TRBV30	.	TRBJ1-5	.	TGTGCCTGGAGTGTTGGTGGGGGGGGTCAGCCCCAGCATTTT	CAWSVGGGGQPQHF
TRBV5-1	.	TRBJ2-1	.	TGCGCCAGCAGCCCAGGGGCGGGAGCTTCGAATGAGCAGTTCTTC	CASSPGAGASNEQFF
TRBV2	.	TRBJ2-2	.	TGTGCCAGCAGTGAAGAGCAGGGACTCGCGAACACCGGGGAGCTGTTTTTT	CASSEEQGLANTGELFF
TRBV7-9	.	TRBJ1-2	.	TGTGCCAGCAGCTTAGGGGCCCCTAACTATGGCTACACCTTC	CASSLGAPNYGYTF
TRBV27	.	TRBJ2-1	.	TGTGCCAGCAGTTCCCCCCTAGAGGCCAATGAGCAGTTCTTC	CASSSPLEANEQFF
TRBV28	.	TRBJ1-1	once	TGTGCCAGCAGCATTGGACGGAAACTTAACACTGAAGCTTTCTTT	CASSIGRKLNTEAFF
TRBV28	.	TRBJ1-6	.	TGTGCCAGCAGGTTATATAATTCACCCCTCCACTTT	CASRLYNSPLHF
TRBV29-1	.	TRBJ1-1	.	TGCAGCGGCCAGACAGGAAACACTGAAGCTTTCTTT	CSGQTGNTEAFF
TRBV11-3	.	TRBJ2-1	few	TGTGCCAGCAGCCCTGGTGCAGGGATGTCCTACAATGAGCAGTTCTTC	CASSPGAGMSYNEQFF
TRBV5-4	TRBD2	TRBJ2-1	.	TGTGCCAGCAGCCTAGGAGCCCTAGCGGGAGGACAAAGTGAGCAGTTCTTC	CASSLGALAGGQSEQFF
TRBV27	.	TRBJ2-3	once	TGTGCCAGCAGTTTACTCGGGGCAGATACGCAGTATTTT	CASSLLGADTQYF
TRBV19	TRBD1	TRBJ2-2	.	TGTGCCAGTAGTATACCCCGGGACAGGGGGTCCGGGGAGCTGTTTTTT	CASSIPRDRGSGELFF
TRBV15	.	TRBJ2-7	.	TGTGCCACCAGCAGAGATGCGGGGTTAACTCGCGAGCAGTACTTC	CATSRDAGLTREQYF